The 7 T cell receptor beta chains below all came from one sample that was sequenced in a study of shared clonotypes between healthy human individuals. CD8 cells regarded as naive lacked CD45RO, were positively chosen for CCR7, and omitted terminally differentiated effector memory CD45RA+ cells. TCRdb's table, derived via immunoSEQ multiplex PCR, lists solely in-frame clones and lacks some. The data contain 1.5 million to 2.5 million clones, about 95% of them singletons. Sample: naive CD8+ T cells sorted from blood. The receptors originated from a man aged 18-30 years in good health.

V gene TRBV4-3 combines with J gene TRBJ1-2; a possible D gene is TRBD1 (5 bases). Germline V gives CDR1 LGHNA, CDR2 YSLEER. The CDR3 extends over 13 amino acids. Trimming removed 0 bases at V and 8 bases at J, with 10 bases between. In DNA form, the CDR3 reads TGCGCCAGCAGCCAAGATCGTAGGGACGGCTACACCTTC. Its translation: CASSQDRRDGYTF.

This clone showed up just once. The chain employs TRBV7-9 and TRBJ1-4; tentatively, D is TRBD1 (5 bases). Trimming took 5 bases from V and 8 from J, leaving 12 bases between them. Germline V gene data show CDR1 as SEHNR and CDR2 as FQNEAQ (reference sequence). The CDR3 extends over 13 amino acids. CDR3 residues: CASSPPWGEKLFF. The DNA of the CDR3 is TGTGCCAGCAGCCCCCCTTGGGGGGAAAAACTGTTTTTT.

This chain uses TRBV30 with TRBJ2-2; D possibly uses TRBD1 or TRBD2 (6 bases each). V lost 0 bases and J lost 9, with 17 bases in between. Germline loops: CDR1 GTSNPN, CDR2 SVGIG (reference sequence). The CDR3 is made up of 15 amino acids. The DNA for the CDR3 is TGTGCCTGGAGTGTACAGGGACTCGACCGCCGGGAGCTGTTTTTT. Residues: CAWSVQGLDRRELFF. The full variable domain, its missing parts supplied by reference TRBV30 and TRBJ2-2, is SQTIHQWPATLVQPVGSPLSLECTVEGTSNPNLYWYRQAAGRGLQLLFYSVGIGQISSEVPQNLSASRPQDRQFILSSKKLLLSDSGFYLCAWSVQGLDRRELFFGEGSRLTVL.

The gene calls are TRBV7-3 and TRBJ2-2; 7 bases align to TRBD1. J gave up 0 bases and V 0 bases, and 13 bases lay outside the gene matches. The germline gives CDR1 SGHTA, CDR2 FQGTGA. This CDR3 spans 20 amino acids. The chain's CDR3 is CASSLTLVPATGSNTGELFF. CDR3 DNA: TGTGCCAGCAGCTTAACGTTAGTCCCCGCGACAGGGTCGAACACCGGGGAGCTGTTTTTT.

The CDR3 DNA reads as TGTGCCAGCAGATCCGGGACAGGGGGCCCCGGGGAGCTGTTTTTT. It translates to CASRSGTGGPGELFF. V and J are TRBV5-4 and TRBJ2-2, with 12 bases fitting TRBD1. Trimming at V came to 5 bases and at J to 6 bases, leaving 5 bases not matched to a gene. The CDR3 runs 15 residues. Germline CDR1 reads SGHNT; CDR2 reads YYREEE (reference sequence).

This chain connects TRBV4-1 to TRBJ1-2, with a tentative D call TRBD1 (5 bases). The ends were cut back, 0 bases at V and 8 bases at J, with 19 bases in the middle. CDR1 and CDR2 (germline): MGHRA, YSYEKL. The CDR3 has 16 amino acids. CDR3 protein: CASSQDLLGTLHGYTF. CDR3 sequence (DNA): TGCGCCAGCAGCCAAGATTTGTTGGGGACCTTACACGGCTACACCTTC.

The chain joins TRBV2 to TRBJ1-6; 7 nucleotides align to TRBD1. V shed 4 bases, J shed 3 bases, and the junction held 3 bases outside the gene matches. The germline CDR1 and CDR2 sequences are SNHLY and FYNNEI. The CDR3 covers 15 residues. In nucleotides, the CDR3 is TGTGCCAGCAGTGTCGGGACAGACTATAATTCACCCCTCCACTTT. Its protein product is CASSVGTDYNSPLHF.